This T cell receptor beta chain derives from a study of shared clonotypes between healthy human individuals. V lost 3 bases to trimming and J lost 7 bases, with 21 bases between them. Looked up from germline, CDR1 is KGHSH and CDR2 is LQKENI. This CDR3 region has 16 residues. CD45RO-negative, CCR7-positively selected cells formed the naive CD8 fraction, excluding terminally differentiated effector memory CD45RA+ cells. Data came from immunoSEQ multiplex PCR; TCRdb stores just in-frame clones and leaves some out. Here the sample spans millions of clones, about 95% being singletons. This clone showed up just a few times. The antigen is undetermined. Whole-study results and caveats: Memory subsets had estimated richness that was generally smaller than that of naive subsets. Expectations were that clonotype sharing among donors would be affected by sequencing depth. Several donors showed sharing of about 4.6% of naive CD4 clonotypes.

The receptor was isolated from a young man in good health. The sequenced sample consisted of naive CD8+ T cells sorted from blood. J is TRBJ1-1 and V is TRBV18; D gene unclear. As DNA, the CDR3 is TGTGCCAGCTCACCTCCAACCCCCACAATCTCGGTTGAAGCTTTCTTT. It translates to CASSPPTPTISVEAFF. The full variable domain, in which reference TRBV18 and TRBJ1-1 provide the parts outside the CDR3, is NAGVMQNPRHLVRRRGQEARLRCSPMKGHSHVYWYRQLPEEGLKFMVYLQKENIIDESGMPKERFSAEFPKEGPSILRIQQVVRGDSAAYFCASSPPTPTISVEAFFGQGTRLTVV.